The 22 T cell receptor beta chains given below trace back to one sample, sequenced in a study of PD-L1 blockade in urothelial cancer. Produced via immunoSEQ multiplex PCR; TCRdb's table is partial and in-frame only. This sample yields about 17,000 clones, of which 75% to 90% are seen a single time; about 6% belongs to the top ten. Material: PBMCs, obtained around atezolizumab (anti-PD-L1) treatment. These receptors came from a man aged 45-65 years with urothelial cancer.

This chain uses TRBV14 with TRBJ1-2, with 10 bases that match TRBD1. CDR1 SGHDN and CDR2 FVKESK come from the germline V gene. This CDR3 contains 15 residues. The V and J ends lost 3 bases and 1 base, in that order; junction bases with no gene match: 2. The DNA for the CDR3 is TGTGCCAGCAGCCACGACAGGGGGCTTAACTATGGCTACACCTTC. Amino acids: CASSHDRGLNYGYTF.

The V gene is TRBV6-5, the J gene TRBJ2-7; 7 nucleotides match TRBD2. J gave up 7 bases and V 8 bases, and 17 bases lay outside the gene matches. The CDR3 has 15 residues. The germline gives CDR1 MNHEY, CDR2 SVGAGI. The CDR3 loop is CASRYGAGRFGEQYF. Here the CDR3 DNA reads TGTGCCAGCCGGTACGGAGCGGGGCGGTTCGGGGAGCAGTACTTC.

The chain employs TRBV6-5 and TRBJ2-3, with 9 bases aligning to TRBD1. V shed 5 bases and J 0 bases; nucleotides not matched to a gene: 3. Germline CDR1 reads MNHEY; CDR2 reads SVGAGI. CDR3 length: 15 residues. The CDR3 sequence is CASSRTGESTDTQYF. The CDR3 DNA sequence: TGTGCCAGCAGTAGGACAGGGGAAAGCACAGATACGCAGTATTTT.

The chain links TRBV27 to TRBJ2-2; a weak D match, TRBD1 (6 bases). Germline V CDR1 and CDR2: MNHEY, SMNVEV (reference sequence). The V end lost 5 bases, the J end lost 0 bases, and 10 bases lay between the germline ends. The CDR3 totals 15 residues. The DNA for the CDR3 is TGTGCCAGCAGTCGACAGGATTCGAACACCGGGGAGCTGTTTTTT. Amino acid sequence: CASSRQDSNTGELFF.

This clone appeared a few times. Written as DNA, the CDR3 is TGTGCCAGCACCGCTCCGGGAGGCTTACTCGGCTACACCTTC. Translating gives CASTAPGGLLGYTF. The chain links TRBV28 to TRBJ1-2; D unclear. The germline V gene has CDR1 MDHEN and CDR2 SYDVKM. The CDR3 extends over 14 amino acids. The V end lost 7 bases, the J end lost 8 bases, and 20 bases lay between the germline ends.

In this sample, this clone turned up a few times. The CDR3 DNA is TGTGCCAGCAGTTTATCGCGGGAGAAGTTCTACGAGCAGTACTTC. Translating it yields CASSLSREKFYEQYF. This sequence joins TRBV27 and TRBJ2-7; 7 nucleotides agree with TRBD2. The germline V gene has CDR1 MNHEY and CDR2 SMNVEV (reference sequence). With 0 bases clipped from V and 3 bases from J, the junction kept 5 bases outside the gene matches. This CDR3 is built from 15 residues.

This chain joins TRBV6-5 and TRBJ2-3; 14 bases fit TRBD2. This CDR3 contains 15 residues. J gave up 6 bases and V 5 bases, and 4 bases lay outside the gene matches. Germline V gene data show CDR1 as MNHEY and CDR2 as SVGAGI. CDR3 nucleotides: TGTGCCAGCAGTCCGACTAGCGGGGGGGTGGATACGCAGTATTTT. This sequence encodes CASSPTSGGVDTQYF.

The chain employs TRBV10-1 and TRBJ2-1; D is possibly TRBD1 (6 bases). V was shortened by 6 bases and J by 0 bases, with 18 bases between the two germline ends. Germline CDR1 is WNHNN and CDR2 is SYGVQD (reference sequence). The CDR3 has 17 amino acids. The CDR3 DNA reads as TGCGCCAGCAGCAAAGCACCGGGACACCACTCCTACAATGAGCAGTTCTTC. Its translation: CASSKAPGHHSYNEQFF.

The V gene is TRBV7-9, the J gene TRBJ2-7, with 9 bases aligning to TRBD2. The V gene's germline CDR1 is SEHNR and CDR2 FQNEAQ (reference sequence). This CDR3 comprises 15 residues. After removal of 1 base from V and 5 bases from J, the junction contained 6 bases not matched to a gene. CDR3 sequence (DNA): TGTGCCAGCAGCTTAGTTAGCGGGAGTAGAAACGAGCAGTACTTC. Residues: CASSLVSGSRNEQYF.

The chain has TRBV21-1 and TRBJ2-2; the table's D call of TRBD2 was not tested on the DNA. TRBV21-1 is described as a pseudogene. The CDR3 spans 17 residues. Written as DNA, the CDR3 is TGTGCCAGCAGCAAGCGGACTAGCGGGGAGGACACCGGGGAGCTGTTTTTT. It specifies CASSKRTSGEDTGELFF.

This chain connects TRBV6-5 to TRBJ2-5, with 7 positions matching TRBD1. The CDR3 loop spans 14 amino acids. V shed 5 bases, J shed 5 bases, and the junction held 8 bases outside the gene matches. Germline CDR1 and CDR2: MNHEY and SVGAGI. The CDR3 DNA follows: TGTGCCAGCAGTACCGACAGGGCCGAGGAGACCCAGTACTTC. It codes for CASSTDRAEETQYF.

This chain uses TRBV19 with TRBJ1-1; D is possibly TRBD1 (6 bases). CDR1 is LNHDA, CDR2 SQIVND, per germline (reference sequence). The V end lost 3 bases, the J end lost 11 bases, and 22 bases lay between the germline ends. The CDR3 contains 15 residues. The CDR3: CASSIGSGFRGGAFF. CDR3 bases: TGTGCCAGTAGTATTGGGTCCGGCTTCAGGGGTGGCGCTTTCTTT.

The chain has TRBV19 and TRBJ1-4, with a possible D match to TRBD1 (5 bases). V lost 6 bases and J lost 8, with 13 bases in between. The CDR3 has 13 residues. Per the germline V gene, CDR1 is LNHDA and CDR2 is SQIVND (reference sequence). The CDR3 spells CASRGQGGEKLFF. Here the CDR3 DNA reads TGTGCCAGTAGAGGCCAGGGTGGAGAAAAACTGTTTTTT. The full variable domain, its missing parts supplied by reference TRBV19 and TRBJ1-4, is DGGITQSPKYLFRKEGQNVTLSCEQNLNHDAMYWYRQDPGQGLRLIYYSQIVNDFQKGDIAEGYSVSREKKESFPLTVTSAQKNPTAFYLCASRGQGGEKLFFGSGTQLSVL.

The V call is TRBV7-8, the J call TRBJ2-4, with 7 positions matching TRBD2. Germline CDR1 reads SGHVS; CDR2 reads FQNEAQ. The CDR3 consists of 14 residues. Trimming at V came to 2 bases and at J to 9 bases, leaving 7 bases not matched to a gene. The DNA for the CDR3 is TGTGCCAGCAGCTTAAAGACTAGCCCAGCCATTCAGTACTTC. Its translation is CASSLKTSPAIQYF. Supplemented by reference TRBV7-8 and TRBJ2-4, the full variable domain reads GAGVSQSPRYKVAKRGQDVALRCDPISGHVSLFWYQQALGQGPEFLTYFQNEAQLDKSGLPSDRFFAERPEGSVSTLKIQRTQQEDSAVYLCASSLKTSPAIQYFGAGTRLSVL.

This clone was seen only a few times. The chain couples TRBV7-2 to TRBJ2-7, with 7 bases lining up with TRBD1. The CDR3 loop spans 13 amino acids. Losses at the gene ends were 1 base for V and 4 bases for J; bases not matched to a gene: 1. CDR1 SGHTA and CDR2 FQGNSA come from the germline V gene. The CDR3: CASSLGDRYEQYF. In DNA, the CDR3 is TGTGCCAGCAGCTTAGGGGACAGATACGAGCAGTACTTC.

This clone has just one count. V usage is TRBV4-1 and J usage is TRBJ2-7; tentative D call: TRBD2 (7 bases). Trimming pared 5 bases from V and 0 bases from J, leaving 14 bases between. In germline, CDR1 is MGHRA, CDR2 YSYEKL. This CDR3 region has 15 residues. CDR3 nucleotide sequence: TGCGCCAGCAGCTCCCCGGGGGGCCCCTCCTACGAGCAGTACTTC. This encodes CASSSPGGPSYEQYF.

This clone was counted once. The chain couples TRBV7-9 to TRBJ2-1; 8 bases match TRBD2. The germline V gene has CDR1 SEHNR and CDR2 FQNEAQ (reference sequence). This CDR3 is built from 16 residues. The V gene end was trimmed by 4 bases and the J gene end by 4 bases; junction bases not matched to a gene: 9. DNA for the CDR3: TGTGCCAGCAGCTCTTATAGCGGGACGGGGTACAATGAGCAGTTCTTC. This translates into CASSSYSGTGYNEQFF.

This clone showed up just once. The CDR3 DNA follows: TGTGCCAGCAGCCCATCGGGGCAGGGGGCAGGAGGGCACATTCAGTACTTC. Amino acids: CASSPSGQGAGGHIQYF. The chain links TRBV6-4 to TRBJ2-4; 8 bases agree with TRBD1. V gave up 6 bases and J gave up 8 bases; unmatched junction bases: 18. There are 17 residues in the CDR3. Germline V gene data show CDR1 as MRHNA and CDR2 as SNTAGT.

V usage is TRBV9 and J usage is TRBJ2-2; D is ambiguous. The CDR3 length is 13 residues. The V end lost 0 bases, the J end lost 4 bases, and 4 bases lay between the germline ends. Germline V gene data show CDR1 as SGDLS and CDR2 as YYNGEE. CDR3 residues: CASSVAGTGELFF. The CDR3 DNA is TGTGCCAGCAGCGTAGCAGGCACCGGGGAGCTGTTTTTT.

This rearrangement joins TRBV27 to TRBJ2-1, with D possibly matching TRBD2 (5 bases). Germline V gives CDR1 MNHEY, CDR2 SMNVEV (reference sequence). The CDR3 loop spans 14 amino acids. The V end lost 10 bases, the J end lost 5 bases, and 18 bases lay between the germline ends. The CDR3 DNA sequence: TGTGCCACAGCCTGGGGAGTCCGAAACAATGAGCAGTTCTTC. Protein product: CATAWGVRNNEQFF.

The rearrangement uses TRBV7-9 and TRBJ1-5; 11 nucleotides line up with TRBD1. From germline, CDR1 is SEHNR and CDR2 FQNEAQ (reference sequence). The J segment lost 0 bases and the V segment lost 0 bases, leaving 4 bases of the junction unmatched. This CDR3 contains 18 residues. The CDR3 DNA reads TGTGCCAGCAGCTTAGCCATCGGGACAGGGGGTAGCAATCAGCCCCAGCATTTT. It yields the protein CASSLAIGTGGSNQPQHF.

The chain combines TRBV4-3 with TRBJ2-7; a weak D match, TRBD2 (6 bases). The V end was cut by 1 base, the J end by 6 bases, with 25 bases between. The CDR3 has 18 amino acids. From germline, CDR1 is LGHNA and CDR2 YSLEER. The CDR3 here is CASSQGGSGPADFAEQYF. The CDR3 DNA reads as TGCGCCAGCAGCCAAGGGGGTAGCGGACCTGCCGACTTCGCCGAGCAGTACTTC.